The clone carrying this T cell receptor (beta chain) was counted a few times. Its antigen is as yet unknown. The data stem from a study of beta chain features in type 1 diabetes. Study conclusions and caveats: Type 1 diabetes patients had moderately but significantly shorter TCRB CDR3s in all four CD4+ subsets.

The investigators reverse transcribed all of the isolated RNA, so they sequenced expressed TCRB transcripts. Data came from immunoSEQ multiplex PCR; TCRdb stores just in-frame clones and leaves some out. Of approximately 270,000 clones detected, 13% to 15% appear once; the ten largest clones hold 0.015% to 0.02%. Material for sequencing was naive CD4+ T cells from blood. The sequence was collected from a man aged 25 to 40 with type 1 diabetes.

The chain's CDR3 is CASSPGASYEQYF. The DNA of the CDR3 is TGTGCCAGTAGTCCAGGGGCCTCCTACGAGCAGTACTTC. V usage is TRBV19 and J usage is TRBJ2-7; a possible D gene is TRBD1 (6 bases). Trimming removed 5 bases at V and 0 bases at J, with 8 bases between. CDR1 is LNHDA, CDR2 SQIVND, per germline (reference sequence). The CDR3 consists of 13 residues.